The sequence of this T cell receptor beta chain was determined in a study of T cell changes during pregnancy in multiple sclerosis. The junction had 14 bases not matched to a gene; V was cut back by 4 bases and J by 1 base. The CDR3 has 18 amino acids. From germline, CDR1 is PRHDT and CDR2 FYEKMQ (reference sequence). TCRdb's copy holds only in-frame clones and misses some; the assay was immunoSEQ multiplex PCR. This table has 40,000 or so clones, 88% appearing once. The TCR originated in a female donor with multiple sclerosis, enrolled in a pregnancy study. The sequenced sample was CD8+ T cells from peripheral blood mononuclear cells, obtained in the first trimester of pregnancy. The gene calls are TRBV13 and TRBJ2-7, with 9 bases matching TRBD1. The CDR3 bases are TGTGCCAGCAGCTCAACCCCCCGGGACAGGGTTTGGTCCTACGAGCAGTACTTC. Encoded protein: CASSSTPRDRVWSYEQYF.